This TCR beta chain is drawn from a study of blood T cells in healthy people across ages. General observations from the study: More naive CD4+ cells and higher diversity marked long-lived donors relative to aged donors.

To note about this clonotype: Its antigen is undetermined.

Germline values: CDR1 LGHNA, CDR2 YSLEER. Losses at the gene ends were 3 bases for V and 4 bases for J; bases not matched to a gene: 4. CDR3 size: 14 residues. Staff drew about 10 milliliters of peripheral blood from each donor. Primed by a sample-barcoded 5' primer and a J-beta primer mix, a second PCR proceeded for about 6 to 11 cycles. TCRdb ran MiXCR on the 5' RACE reads and lists one entry per CDR3 protein. This table has 1.5 million to 1.8 million distinct CDR3 sequences, around 40% appearing once. Sequencing used blood. This receptor was obtained from a woman aged 18-30 years in good health. J is TRBJ1-1 and V is TRBV4-3; 8 nucleotides align to TRBD1. CDR3 nucleotides: TGCGCCAGCAGCCAGGACAGGGCACGCACTGAAGCTTTCTTT. It codes for CASSQDRARTEAFF.